This TCR beta chain was sequenced during a study of molecular identifiers for immune sequencing clone quantification. At least ten counts were recorded for this clonotype. This CDR3 comprises 15 residues. Trimming at V came to 8 bases and at J to 0 bases, leaving 8 bases not matched to a gene. CDR1 is SEHNR and CDR2 is FQNEAQ in the germline V gene (reference sequence). TCRdb passed the PCR reads through MiXCR, listing each CDR3 protein once. The data show approximately 54,000 distinct CDR3 sequences, approximately 25% seen once. The chain combines TRBV7-9 with TRBJ2-3; 7 bases fit TRBD2. This TCR was recovered from a human donor in good health. Some libraries in this study had Jurkat cell RNA spiked in. Sequenced material: naive CD8+ T cells from blood, with Jurkat cell RNA spiked in. Subset reported: FACS-sorted CD8+CD4-CCR7+CD45RA+ naive T cells. CDR3 sequence: CASQQRGSSTDTQYF. CDR3 coding DNA: TGTGCCAGCCAACAGCGGGGATCTAGCACAGATACGCAGTATTTT.